The 20 T cell receptor beta chains given below trace back to one sample, sequenced in a study of T cell repertoires in cytomegalovirus infection. One entry per CDR3 protein results from TCRdb running MiXCR on the reads. The data contain more than 500,000 distinct CDR3 sequences, 16% of them singletons. Sequenced sample: CD8+ T cells from PBMCs. The receptors stem from a human donor in good health (CMV status not recorded). Some clones in this sample may be carry-over from other donors' samples.

This clonotype occurred many times. This chain connects TRBV12-3 or TRBV12-4 to TRBJ2-3; D gene ambiguous. V lost 5 bases and J lost 2, with 11 bases in between. The CDR3 extends over 14 amino acids. For the CDR3, the DNA is TGTGCCAGCAGTCCTGTAGAGATCACAGATACGCAGTATTTT. This translates into CASSPVEITDTQYF.

The table lists this clonotype with a few counts. In nucleotides, the CDR3 is TGCGCCAGCAGCTTGACGTCAGGAGGAGGGGAGCTGTTTTTT. As protein: CASSLTSGGGELFF. The chain uses TRBV5-1 and TRBJ2-2, with D perhaps matching TRBD2 (5 bases). Looked up from germline, CDR1 is SGHRS and CDR2 is YFSETQ. V gave up 1 base and J gave up 8 bases, with 12 bases separating them. The CDR3 is 14 residues long.

The rearrangement uses TRBV12-3 or TRBV12-4 and TRBJ2-7; D not certain. The CDR3 is made up of 14 amino acids. Trimming cost V 4 bases and J 3 bases, with 13 bases left between them. The CDR3 loop reads CASSSVYHVYEQYF. The CDR3 DNA follows: TGTGCCAGCAGTTCAGTCTATCACGTCTACGAGCAGTACTTC.

This clonotype was observed a handful of times. The V call is TRBV7-9, the J call TRBJ1-2; D not certain. The CDR3 is made up of 15 amino acids. Germline CDR1 SEHNR, CDR2 FQNEAQ (reference sequence). V lost 4 bases to trimming and J lost 4 bases, with 16 bases between them. The CDR3: CASSSDPRSAYGYTF. CDR3 bases: TGTGCCAGCAGCTCGGACCCCCGCTCGGCCTATGGCTACACCTTC.

The V call is TRBV20-1, the J call TRBJ2-2, with D possibly being TRBD2 (5 bases). The CDR3 totals 16 residues. Trimming shortened V by 0 bases and J by 4 bases, and 15 bases separated the two germline ends. The germline V gene encodes CDR1 DFQATT and CDR2 SNEGSKA (reference sequence). This chain's CDR3 is CSARDFGSEGTGELFF. The CDR3 DNA is TGCAGTGCTAGAGATTTTGGCAGCGAGGGCACCGGGGAGCTGTTTTTT.

In its sample, this clonotype was seen a few times. This sequence joins TRBV28 and TRBJ2-1, with D possibly matching TRBD2 (5 bases). In germline, CDR1 is MDHEN, CDR2 SYDVKM. CDR3 length equals 14 residues. V lost 7 bases, J lost 7 bases, and 17 bases lay in between. In DNA form, the CDR3 reads TGTGCCAGCAACCCTTCGAGGGAATGGAATGAGCAGTTCTTC. Its protein product is CASNPSREWNEQFF.

This clonotype was observed at least ten times. The rearrangement links TRBV7-2 to TRBJ2-1, with D perhaps matching TRBD2 (6 bases). V was cut by 1 base and J by 9 bases, with 10 bases left in between. The CDR3 runs 13 residues. CDR1 is SGHTA, CDR2 FQGNSA, per germline. CDR3 protein: CASSLEGGIEQFF. The CDR3 nucleotides are TGTGCCAGCAGCTTAGAGGGCGGGATTGAGCAGTTCTTC.

At least ten counts were recorded for this clonotype. The chain has TRBV27 and TRBJ2-5; possibly TRBD1 for D (6 bases). Germline V gene sequence: CDR1 MNHEY, CDR2 SMNVEV (reference sequence). The V end was cut by 6 bases, the J end by 1 base, with 24 bases between. This CDR3 is 18 amino acids long. CDR3 amino acids: CASSLIIPHQDSQETQYF. CDR3 in DNA: TGTGCCAGCAGCCTAATCATCCCCCATCAGGACAGCCAAGAGACCCAGTACTTC.

This clonotype showed up many times. The genes are TRBV12-3 or TRBV12-4 and TRBJ2-3, with TRBD2 identical over 11 bases. This CDR3 spans 18 amino acids. Germline trimming cut 7 bases from V and 2 bases from J; bases unmatched to any gene: 14. The CDR3, as DNA: TGTGCCAGCATACCGGGGCTAGCGGGGGGCGACCTCACAGATACGCAGTATTTT. It codes for CASIPGLAGGDLTDTQYF.

The chain combines TRBV15 with TRBJ1-5; D might be TRBD1 (6 bases). The CDR3 is 15 residues long. CDR1 and CDR2 (germline): LNHNV, YYDKDF (reference sequence). V was pared by 4 bases and J by 4 bases, with 14 bases between. CDR3 nucleotide sequence: TGTGCCACCAGCAAGGGACGAACAGGGAATCAGCCCCAGCATTTT. It is translated as CATSKGRTGNQPQHF.

The chain links TRBV29-1 to TRBJ2-1; 11 positions agree with TRBD1. Germline CDR1 SQVTM, CDR2 ANQGSEA. The CDR3 loop spans 16 amino acids. V was clipped by 1 base and J by 3 bases; unmatched bases: 5. This CDR3 is CSVEGSDRGLYNEQFF. The CDR3 bases are TGCAGCGTTGAAGGGTCGGACAGGGGGCTCTACAATGAGCAGTTCTTC.

The chain is built from TRBV12-3 or TRBV12-4 and TRBJ2-5; D ambiguous. V was trimmed by 7 bases and J by 1 base, leaving 16 bases between them. CDR3 length equals 15 residues. CDR3 in DNA: TGTGCCAGCACGAGTCGCCTATCCTCCCAAGAGACCCAGTACTTC. The encoded protein is CASTSRLSSQETQYF.

This clonotype came up a few times. The chain recombines TRBV3-1 with TRBJ2-2, with 7 nucleotides matching TRBD1. CDR3 size: 16 residues. V was clipped by 1 base and J by 6 bases; unmatched bases: 8. From germline, CDR1 is LGHDT and CDR2 YNNKEL (reference sequence). DNA for the CDR3: TGTGCCAGCAGCCAAGTATGGGACAGTCTGGCCGGGGAGCTGTTTTTT. Its translation: CASSQVWDSLAGELFF.

About this clonotype itself: The conserved phenylalanine or tryptophan normally closing the CDR3 is absent here, so this likely arose from a read error. The rearrangement links TRBV15 to TRBJ2-2; D possibly corresponds to TRBD1 (6 bases). The V end was cut by 0 bases, the J end by 6 bases, with 23 bases between. This CDR3 contains 19 residues. Germline CDR1 LNHNV, CDR2 YYDKDF (reference sequence). This CDR3 reads CATSRDQDEFLPGAGELFL. CDR3 DNA sequence: TGTGCCACCAGCAGAGATCAAGACGAGTTTCTCCCAGGGGCCGGGGAGCTGTTTTTG.

The chain recombines TRBV24-1 with TRBJ1-2, with TRBD1 matching over 7 bases. This CDR3 is built from 12 residues. Germline-derived CDR1 and CDR2 are KGHDR and SFDVKD. The ends lost 4 bases at V and 9 bases at J; junction bases unmatched: 4. CDR3 in DNA: TGTGCCACCAGTGACCCGACAGGGAGCTACACCTTC. Residues: CATSDPTGSYTF.

This clonotype has ten or more counts. This rearrangement joins TRBV7-3 to TRBJ2-3, with 8 bases lining up with TRBD2. CDR1 is SGHTA, CDR2 FQGTGA, per germline. J was trimmed by 2 bases and V by 5 bases; bases with no gene match: 9. The CDR3 spans 16 residues. The CDR3 is CASSPLGGGATDTQYF. The CDR3 bases are TGTGCCAGCAGCCCCCTCGGGGGGGGAGCCACAGATACGCAGTATTTT.

This clonotype was picked up many times. CDR3 amino acids: CASSLVLEGGQFF. CDR3 nucleotide sequence: TGTGCCAGCAGCTTAGTACTAGAAGGGGGGCAGTTCTTC. The chain couples TRBV11-2 to TRBJ2-1, with D perhaps TRBD1 (6 bases). The CDR3 sequence is 13 residues long. Germline CDR1 reads SGHAT; CDR2 reads FQNNGV. The germline V and J ends were trimmed by 1 base and 12 bases, with 13 bases remaining between them.

Many counts were recorded for this clonotype. The chain carries TRBV7-9 and TRBJ2-7, with 9 nucleotides matching TRBD1. Germline V CDR1 and CDR2: SEHNR, FQNEAQ (reference sequence). V dropped 4 bases and J dropped 5; count of bases not matched to a gene: 12. The CDR3 loop spans 16 amino acids. CDR3 bases: TGTGCCAGCAGCTCTCGTGGCGGGGACAGGGCCCACGAGCAGTACTTC. This translates into CASSSRGGDRAHEQYF.

This chain joins TRBV19 and TRBJ2-3; weak D call: TRBD1 (6 bases). The CDR3 is 14 residues long. V was clipped by 7 bases and J by 3 bases, with 14 bases between them. Germline values: CDR1 LNHDA, CDR2 SQIVND (reference sequence). The CDR3 DNA reads as TGTGCCAGTACCAACCGGACAGAAACAGATACGCAGTATTTT. Amino acids: CASTNRTETDTQYF.

Only a few counts were recorded for this clonotype. The gene calls are TRBV11-2 and TRBJ2-5, with 8 bases that match TRBD2. The V and J ends lost 6 bases and 4 bases, in that order; junction bases with no gene match: 7. CDR3 length: 14 amino acids. Looked up from germline, CDR1 is SGHAT and CDR2 is FQNNGV. This CDR3 reads CASRGTRSGETQYF. The CDR3 DNA reads TGTGCCAGCAGGGGGACTAGAAGTGGAGAGACCCAGTACTTC.